This is a list of T cell receptor beta chains from one sample in a study of T cell repertoires in cytomegalovirus infection. TCRdb fed the reads into MiXCR, producing one record per CDR3 protein. Of some 300,000 distinct CDR3 sequences detected, around 13% appear once; the ten largest clones hold around 8.1%. The material sequenced was PBMCs. The receptors here all came from a human donor in good health (CMV status not recorded). Some clones in this sample may be carry-over from other donors' samples. The CDR3 runs from the conserved cysteine through the conserved F or W. D genes are given only for firm matches. The size of a clone is reported for some rows only, either as once, few or many, or as a class for expanded clones.

>.|TRBJ2-5|many|TRBV7-6
CASSLIPGPRETQYF
TGTGCCAGCAGCTTAATCCCGGGACCCAGGGAGACCCAGTACTTC
>.|TRBJ2-1|few|TRBV20-1
CSATSRQNHYNEQFF
TGCAGTGCAACGAGCCGGCAGAACCACTACAATGAGCAGTTCTTC
>TRBD2|TRBJ2-1|few|TRBV6-5
CASSIAGNLGNEQFF
TGTGCCAGCAGTATAGCGGGTAACCTGGGGAATGAGCAGTTCTTC
>TRBD1|TRBJ2-2|few|TRBV20-1
CSAETGKGATGELFF
TGCAGTGCAGAGACAGGGAAAGGCGCCACCGGGGAGCTGTTTTTT
>.|TRBJ2-5|many|TRBV7-8
CASSYTQETQYF
TGTGCCAGCAGCTATACACAAGAGACCCAGTACTTC
>TRBD2|TRBJ2-3|few|TRBV24-1
CATSDFGGGGTDTQYF
TGTGCCACCAGTGATTTTGGCGGGGGTGGCACAGATACGCAGTATTTT
>.|TRBJ1-2|few|TRBV4-1
CASSQVGVGGYTF
TGCGCCAGCAGCCAAGTAGGAGTAGGAGGCTACACCTTC
>.|TRBJ1-3|many|TRBV7-2
CASSPSGNTIYF
TGTGCCAGCAGCCCATCGGGAAACACCATATATTTT
>TRBD2|TRBJ2-1|many|TRBV5-1
CASSLLAGGQFF
TGCGCCAGCAGCTTGCTAGCGGGGGGGCAGTTCTTC
>TRBD1|TRBJ1-2|many|TRBV28
CASSVSDRLGGYTF
TGTGCCAGCAGTGTTTCGGACAGGCTGGGGGGCTACACCTTC
>.|TRBJ2-1|.|TRBV27
CASSWRIYNEQFF
TGTGCCAGCAGTTGGAGAATCTACAATGAGCAGTTCTTC
>.|TRBJ2-3|.|TRBV11-3
CASSLGGGFTDTQYF
TGTGCCAGCAGCTTAGGCGGCGGCTTCACAGATACGCAGTATTTT
>.|TRBJ1-5|.|TRBV6-2/TRBV6-3
CASSYVQDYNQPQHF
TGTGCCAGCAGTTACGTGCAGGACTACAATCAGCCCCAGCATTTT
>.|TRBJ2-1|.|TRBV2
CASSVTGSSYNEQFF
TGTGCCAGCAGTGTTACAGGGTCTTCCTACAATGAGCAGTTCTTC
>.|TRBJ2-7|.|TRBV20-1
CSAATGPFSYEQYF
TGCAGTGCGGCCACGGGGCCTTTTTCCTACGAGCAGTACTTC
>.|TRBJ1-6|.|TRBV5-4
CASSLARGGDNSPLHF
TGTGCCAGCAGCTTGGCTCGGGGGGGCGATAATTCACCCCTCCACTTT
>TRBD2|TRBJ2-2|many|TRBV7-2
CASSLSGRASSTGELFF
TGTGCCAGCAGCCTCAGCGGGAGGGCCTCTAGTACCGGGGAGCTGTTTTTT
>.|TRBJ2-5|.|TRBV14
CASSPHSGQIEETQYF
TGTGCCAGCAGCCCCCACAGCGGGCAAATTGAAGAGACCCAGTACTTC
>.|TRBJ2-7|many|TRBV7-6
CASQHGGTKQYF
TGTGCCAGCCAACATGGCGGGACCAAGCAGTACTTC
>.|TRBJ2-5|many|TRBV27
CASSPRVLGRWGETQYF
TGTGCCAGCAGTCCCCGGGTATTGGGGCGTTGGGGGGAGACCCAGTACTTC
>TRBD2|TRBJ2-1|many|TRBV11-1
CASSLSLAGADEQFF
TGTGCCAGCAGCTTATCACTAGCGGGAGCCGATGAGCAGTTCTTC
>TRBD1|TRBJ2-7|few|TRBV28
CASSFFDRENQQYF
TGTGCCAGCAGTTTTTTCGACAGGGAGAATCAGCAGTACTTC
>.|TRBJ2-1|many|TRBV5-4
CASSLPGTNSYNEQFF
TGTGCCAGCAGCTTGCCCGGGACGAACTCCTACAATGAGCAGTTCTTC
>.|TRBJ2-4|many|TRBV6-5
CASSSLGTLNF
TGTGCCAGCAGTTCCCTGGGGACTCTCAACTTC
>TRBD2|TRBJ2-4|.|TRBV3-1
CASSQVAGVPKNIQYF
TGTGCCAGCAGCCAAGTAGCGGGAGTCCCCAAAAACATTCAGTACTTC
>.|TRBJ1-3|.|TRBV6-2/TRBV6-3
CASDEGGFGNTIYF
TGTGCCAGCGACGAAGGGGGATTTGGAAACACCATATATTTT
>.|TRBJ1-1|many|TRBV7-9
CASSLGQEGTEAFF
TGTGCCAGCAGCTTAGGGCAGGAGGGCACTGAAGCTTTCTTT
>TRBD1|TRBJ2-2|few|TRBV5-6
CASSFGQVDGELFF
TGTGCCAGCAGCTTTGGACAGGTTGACGGGGAGCTGTTTTTT
>.|TRBJ2-3|few|TRBV5-4
CASSPWGGPGDTQYF
TGTGCCAGCAGCCCGTGGGGGGGGCCGGGAGATACGCAGTATTTT
>.|TRBJ2-5|.|TRBV14
CASSRLGPGIQETQYF
TGTGCCAGCAGCAGGCTAGGGCCAGGCATCCAAGAGACCCAGTACTTC
>TRBD2|TRBJ2-3|many|TRBV27
CASSQLRTSGGTDTQYF
TGTGCCAGCAGTCAACTGAGGACTAGCGGGGGCACAGATACGCAGTATTTT
>.|TRBJ1-6|few|TRBV29-1
CSVGEGNNSPLHF
TGCAGCGTTGGGGAGGGGAATAATTCACCCCTCCACTTT
>.|TRBJ1-5|many|TRBV7-2
CASSARGGGYQPQHF
TGTGCCAGCAGCGCCCGCGGGGGTGGGTATCAGCCCCAGCATTTT
>.|TRBJ2-5|many|TRBV4-1
CASSQVAGTETQYF
TGCGCCAGCAGCCAAGTGGCAGGGACAGAGACCCAGTACTTC
>TRBD1|TRBJ1-2|.|TRBV24-1
CATSDARTGGYTF
TGTGCCACCAGTGACGCTAGGACAGGTGGCTACACCTTC
>TRBD1|TRBJ1-2|few|TRBV12-3/TRBV12-4
CASSRALTGIYGYTF
TGTGCCAGCAGTCGCGCTCTGACAGGGATCTATGGCTACACCTTC
>.|TRBJ2-1|once|TRBV20-1
CSASLGLTYNEQLF
TGCAGTGCCAGCCTCGGTTTGACCTACAATGAGCAGCTCTTC
>.|TRBJ1-1|many|TRBV12-3/TRBV12-4
CASTLGPGNTEAFF
TGTGCCAGCACCCTTGGCCCGGGTAACACTGAAGCTTTCTTT
>TRBD1|TRBJ1-2|few|TRBV13
CASSRDRGRGYGYTF
TGTGCCAGCAGCCGGGACAGGGGGCGCGGCTATGGCTACACCTTC
>.|TRBJ1-1|few|TRBV18
CASSLRQNIMNTEAFF
TGTGCCAGCTCACTCAGACAGAATATCATGAACACTGAAGCTTTCTTT
>.|TRBJ1-1|many|TRBV7-2
CASSTPARHTEAFF
TGTGCCAGCAGCACACCCGCCAGGCACACTGAAGCTTTCTTT
>TRBD2|TRBJ2-1|many|TRBV7-2
CASSNLGGGAHEQFF
TGTGCCAGCAGCAACCTAGGCGGGGGGGCTCATGAGCAGTTCTTC
>TRBD1|TRBJ2-5|.|TRBV25-1
CASTGGAETQYF
TGTGCCAGTACAGGGGGCGCCGAGACCCAGTACTTC
>.|TRBJ2-5|few|TRBV29-1
CSVLKVGETQYF
TGCAGCGTCTTGAAAGTCGGAGAGACCCAGTACTTC
>.|TRBJ2-4|few|TRBV6-5
CASSYSKTGRSKNIQYF
TGTGCCAGCAGTTACTCAAAGACAGGGAGGTCCAAAAACATTCAGTACTTC
>.|TRBJ2-2|.|TRBV7-3
CASSHGTAGELFF
TGTGCCAGCAGCCATGGGACGGCCGGGGAGCTGTTTTTT
>.|TRBJ2-7|many|TRBV7-9
CASSLRSGQETYEQYF
TGTGCCAGCAGCTTGAGGTCTGGGCAGGAGACCTACGAGCAGTACTTC
>TRBD2|TRBJ2-7|many|TRBV7-2
CASSLVAGTSGAYEQYF
TGTGCCAGCAGCTTAGTCGCGGGGACTAGCGGGGCCTACGAGCAGTACTTC
>TRBD1|TRBJ2-5|.|TRBV20-1
CSAYDRGSYQETQYF
TGCAGTGCGTACGACAGGGGGTCGTACCAAGAGACCCAGTACTTC
>.|TRBJ1-1|many|TRBV4-1
CASSQVAGTNTEAFF
TGCGCCAGCAGCCAAGTAGCGGGCACGAACACTGAAGCTTTCTTT
>.|TRBJ2-5|many|TRBV7-3
CASSFAASPQETQYF
TGTGCCAGCAGCTTTGCGGCCAGCCCCCAAGAGACCCAGTACTTC
>.|TRBJ2-1|.|TRBV18
CASSPSVYNEQFF
TGTGCCAGCTCACCTTCGGTGTACAATGAGCAGTTCTTC
>TRBD2|TRBJ2-7|many|TRBV7-2
CASSFVLAGPYEQYF
TGTGCCAGCAGCTTTGTACTAGCGGGGCCCTACGAGCAGTACTTC
>.|TRBJ2-7|.|TRBV29-1
CSVEDKVFEQYF
TGCAGCGTTGAAGATAAGGTTTTCGAGCAGTACTTC
>.|TRBJ2-1|.|TRBV29-1
CSVDGGYNEQFF
TGCAGCGTTGACGGGGGTTACAATGAGCAGTTCTTC